The clone carrying this TCR beta chain has just a few counts. What it recognizes is unknown. Input for naive CD8 libraries was roughly 20,000 to 1,000,000 sorted cells; the RNA fraction used was 10%, 30% or 50%. A CD8+CD4-CCR7+CD45RA+ gate was used to sort naive CD8 T cells. TCRdb used MiXCR to reprocess the PCR reads, holding one entry per CDR3 protein. Of approximately 320,000 distinct CDR3 sequences listed, 24% are singletons. This entry belongs to a study of molecular identifiers for immune sequencing clone quantification. Study conclusions and caveats: Clones of above 20 RNA copies carried over 97% of effector molecules; in naive cells they carried under 1%.

The clonotype comes from a human donor in good health. Some libraries in this study had Jurkat cell RNA spiked in. The sequenced sample was naive CD8+ T cells from blood, with Jurkat cell RNA spiked in. The subset here: FACS-sorted CD8+CD4-CCR7+CD45RA+ naive T cells.

DNA of the CDR3: TGTGCCAGCAGCTTTGACTGGAGGGGGGGTTCCTACGAGCAGTACTTC. Encoded protein: CASSFDWRGGSYEQYF. This sequence joins TRBV5-5 and TRBJ2-7; maybe TRBD2 (7 bases). V gave up 2 bases and J gave up 1 base, with 16 bases separating them. The CDR3 runs 16 residues. Looked up from germline, CDR1 is SGHKS and CDR2 is YYEKEE (reference sequence).